The 12 T cell receptor beta chains listed next were all sequenced from one sample in a study of Graves' ophthalmopathy and Graves' hyperthyroidism. For repertoire sequencing, the TCR beta CDR3 regions were amplified from RNA transcripts. An initial RT-PCR round employing HTBI primers preceded a second-round multiplex PCR. Each CDR3 protein is one row after TCRdb ran MiXCR on the multiplex PCR reads. The profile shows approximately 700,000 distinct CDR3 sequences, more than 40% of them singletons. Input material: peripheral blood. Receptor source: an adult man with Graves' ophthalmopathy.

To note about this clonotype: A much bigger clone sits one base away, suggesting this may be a read error. The chain uses TRBV29-1 and TRBJ1-1; a possible D gene is TRBD1 (5 bases). Germline CDR1 SQVTM, CDR2 ANQGSEA. Trimming removed 4 bases from V and 3 bases from J, with 21 bases in between. CDR3 size: 16 residues. CDR3 sequence: CSVGGGARGLDTEAFF. CDR3 DNA: TGCAGCGTTGGGGGGGGTGCGAGAGGGTTGGACACTGAAGCTTTCTTT.

The chain links TRBV12-5 to TRBJ1-2; tentative D call: TRBD1 (5 bases). The V and J ends lost 0 bases and 1 base respectively, with 21 bases between them. Germline CDR1 is LGHNT and CDR2 is FRNRAP. The CDR3 totals 19 residues. In nucleotides, the CDR3 is TGTGCTAGTGGTTTGGTATACTCGGGGCCCGGGAGATTTAACTATGGCTACACCTTC. It translates to CASGLVYSGPGRFNYGYTF.

Note on this clonotype: Since the CDR3 does not end with the conserved phenylalanine or tryptophan, this likely comes from a read error. V and J are TRBV7-3 and TRBJ1-1; tentatively, D is TRBD1 (5 bases). V was trimmed by 7 bases and J by 4 bases, leaving 13 bases between them. Germline assignment: CDR1 SGHTA and CDR2 FQGTGA. There are 13 residues in the CDR3. CDR3: CASNPPRGTEAFL. The CDR3 coding sequence is TGTGCCAGCAACCCCCCTAGGGGCACTGAAGCTTTCCTT.

This clonotype occurred many times. The gene calls are TRBV20-1 and TRBJ2-7, with 9 positions matching TRBD2. The CDR3 loop spans 14 amino acids. V was clipped by 0 bases and J by 3 bases; unmatched bases: 3. Germline CDR1 and CDR2: DFQATT and SNEGSKA (reference sequence). The CDR3 DNA is TGCAGTGCTAGAGAAGGGACTAGCAACTACGAGCAGTACTTC. Translated, it gives CSAREGTSNYEQYF.

The gene calls are TRBV10-3 and TRBJ2-7; TRBD2 agrees at 16 bases. This CDR3 region has 16 residues. Losses at the gene ends were 8 bases for V and 6 bases for J; bases not matched to a gene: 10. Germline-derived CDR1 and CDR2 are ENHRY and SYGVKD. In nucleotides, the CDR3 is TGTGCCATCCATCCGGGACTAGCGGGAGGGGCCCTCGAGCAGTACTTC. Translating it yields CAIHPGLAGGALEQYF.

This clonotype came up many times. The rearrangement uses TRBV11-3 and TRBJ2-5; D is uncertain. Trimming pared 4 bases from V and 0 bases from J, leaving 6 bases between. Germline assignment: CDR1 SGHNT and CDR2 YENEEA. The CDR3 extends over 13 amino acids. DNA for the CDR3: TGTGCCAGCAGCTACCAGGACCAAGAGACCCAGTACTTC. Its translation is CASSYQDQETQYF.

This clonotype appeared once. The chain employs TRBV10-3 and TRBJ1-4; D not certain. Trimming cost V 3 bases and J 0 bases, with 8 bases left between them. CDR3 length: 15 amino acids. Germline-derived CDR1 and CDR2 are ENHRY and SYGVKD. This CDR3 is CAISDGGATNEKLFF. CDR3 DNA sequence: TGTGCCATCAGTGACGGCGGTGCAACTAATGAAAAACTGTTTTTT.

The CDR3 sequence is CASSEFQTPPISPLHF. In nucleotides, the CDR3 is TGTGCCAGCAGTGAATTCCAGACCCCGCCAATTTCACCCCTCCACTTT. The chain recombines TRBV25-1 with TRBJ1-6; D not resolved. The CDR3 has 16 residues. CDR1 and CDR2 from the germline V gene are MGHDK and SYGVNS. The germline V and J ends were trimmed by 1 base and 9 bases, with 16 bases remaining between them.

The sample holds many counts of this clonotype. The chain combines TRBV11-3 with TRBJ2-5, with a weak D call TRBD1 (6 bases). Per germline, CDR1 SGHNT and CDR2 YENEEA. This CDR3 has 13 amino acids. Deletions cut 5 bases from V and 1 base from J, with 8 bases between. The CDR3 region has the DNA TGTGCCAGCAGCGGGGGCGTCCAAGAGACCCAGTACTTC. Amino acids: CASSGGVQETQYF.

Many counts were recorded for this clonotype. This sequence joins TRBV4-1 and TRBJ2-5; D gene uncertain. Trimming took 1 base from V and 5 from J, leaving 14 bases between them. This CDR3 region has 15 residues. Germline assignment: CDR1 MGHRA and CDR2 YSYEKL. DNA of the CDR3: TGCGCCAGCAGCCAAGGCCTTGCATGGATCGAGACCCAGTACTTC. Residues: CASSQGLAWIETQYF.

The J gene is TRBJ2-2, the V gene TRBV9, with a tentative D call TRBD1 (7 bases). CDR3 length equals 15 residues. V gave up 3 bases and J gave up 6 bases, with 15 bases separating them. Germline V gene lookup returns CDR1 SGDLS and CDR2 YYNGEE. Here the CDR3 DNA reads TGTGCCAGCAGCGCACGACAGGGAGGTGCCGGGGAGCTGTTTTTT. Protein sequence: CASSARQGGAGELFF.

The V and J genes are TRBV7-9 and TRBJ1-1, with 7 bases aligning to TRBD1. This CDR3 has 12 amino acids. The J segment lost 3 bases and the V segment lost 11 bases, leaving 6 bases of the junction unmatched. Germline V gene lookup returns CDR1 SEHNR and CDR2 FQNEAQ (reference sequence). This chain's CDR3 is CAGTDGYTEAFF. DNA for the CDR3: TGTGCCGGGACAGACGGCTACACTGAAGCTTTCTTT.